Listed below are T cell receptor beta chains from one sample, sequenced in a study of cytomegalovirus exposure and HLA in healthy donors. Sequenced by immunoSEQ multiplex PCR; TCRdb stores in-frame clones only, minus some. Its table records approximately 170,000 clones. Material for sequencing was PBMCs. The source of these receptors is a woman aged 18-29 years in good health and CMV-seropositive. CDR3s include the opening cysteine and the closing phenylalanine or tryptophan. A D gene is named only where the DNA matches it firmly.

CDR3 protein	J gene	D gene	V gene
CASIGEFTEAFF	TRBJ1-1	.	TRBV6-1
CASTGKGVFQQYF	TRBJ2-7	.	TRBV6-1
CSVELATEQYF	TRBJ2-5	.	TRBV29-1
CASSPRPSGGRETQYF	TRBJ2-5	TRBD2	TRBV9
CASSHTGVGTDTQYF	TRBJ2-3	TRBD1	TRBV4-1
CASSLSANTGELFF	TRBJ2-2	.	TRBV5-1
CASSISWVTYNEQFF	TRBJ2-1	.	TRBV19
CASRPGIGEKLFF	TRBJ1-4	.	TRBV6-5
CASSSRQGAEAFF	TRBJ1-1	TRBD1	TRBV7-9
CASSPPGAQYEQYF	.	.	TRBV28
CASSRRDRGPGNTIYF	TRBJ1-3	TRBD1	TRBV4-3
CASNGLAGGYNEQFF	TRBJ2-1	TRBD2	TRBV7-9
CASSAGTSGTVEQFF	TRBJ2-1	TRBD2	TRBV10-1
CASSYSLAEVEQFF	TRBJ2-1	.	TRBV6-5
CASSPNSGRYNSPLHF	TRBJ1-6	.	TRBV4-2
CASSLRGLGYGYTF	TRBJ1-2	.	TRBV11-1
CASSRDRGSHRENTIYF	TRBJ1-3	TRBD1	TRBV6-4
CASSLSGGPAYNEQFF	TRBJ2-1	TRBD2	TRBV5-4
CASSLGGLPATNEKLFF	TRBJ1-4	.	TRBV5-4
CASSLKGYGYTF	TRBJ1-2	.	TRBV11-1
CASSSSGTGTKTGELFF	TRBJ2-2	TRBD1	TRBV7-9
CASSYPTSGILDEQFF	TRBJ2-1	TRBD2	TRBV6-6
CASSSPTGGTEAFF	TRBJ1-1	TRBD1	TRBV2
CASSPIDSYGYTF	TRBJ1-2	.	TRBV7-7
CASSEGLGAAQYF	TRBJ2-5	.	TRBV2
CASSDSPGTTGGTEAFF	TRBJ1-1	TRBD1	TRBV2
CASSLADTEAFF	TRBJ1-1	.	TRBV25-1
CASSVSDRNTEAFF	TRBJ1-1	.	TRBV6-4
CASSPGTENQPQHF	TRBJ1-5	TRBD1	TRBV18
CASSYGREAYEQYF	.	TRBD2	TRBV6-5
CASSLTSGGPETQYF	TRBJ2-5	TRBD2	TRBV5-1
CASSDGSEAFF	TRBJ1-1	.	TRBV6-4
CASSSDRGGGTQYF	TRBJ2-3	TRBD1	TRBV6-1
CAGQTSRTDTQYF	TRBJ2-3	.	TRBV2
CASSLPGQLNTGELFF	TRBJ2-2	TRBD1	TRBV28
CASSLDPGGRNEQFF	TRBJ2-1	TRBD2	TRBV5-1
CASSFPGQKHNSPLHF	TRBJ1-6	.	TRBV19
CASSLGPMWGATNEKLFF	TRBJ1-4	.	TRBV7-6
CASSPIGFWYHTDTQYF	TRBJ2-3	.	TRBV7-2
CASSSTPGTSVEETQYF	TRBJ2-5	TRBD2	TRBV11-2
CASSLTSGGGETQYF	TRBJ2-5	TRBD2	TRBV7-6
CASSVYRRTEAFF	TRBJ1-1	.	TRBV28
CASSPPGQVTSYEQYF	TRBJ2-7	TRBD1	TRBV7-9
CASSLGGGETQYF	TRBJ2-5	.	TRBV19
CASSRGRSYEQYF	TRBJ2-7	.	TRBV7-6
CASSYDQKRQGNYGYTF	TRBJ1-2	TRBD1	TRBV5-6
CASSSKSGRAGETQYF	TRBJ2-5	.	TRBV21-1
CASSPAGSYEQYF	TRBJ2-7	.	TRBV19
CASSLLGGESNEQFF	TRBJ2-1	TRBD2	TRBV5-6
CASSDQGANYGYTF	TRBJ1-2	TRBD1	TRBV5-4
CAWSGLAGEIDTQYF	TRBJ2-3	TRBD2	TRBV30
CASSLTGGPYNEQFF	TRBJ2-1	TRBD1	TRBV7-2
CASGFERGGPYNEQFF	TRBJ2-1	TRBD2	TRBV12-5
CASSQRSLAGVTNEQFF	TRBJ2-1	TRBD2	TRBV4-1
CASSQTGVGGYTF	TRBJ1-2	TRBD1	TRBV4-1
CASSLGVPNTGELFF	TRBJ2-2	.	TRBV5-1
CAWSVQGARVGTQYF	TRBJ2-5	TRBD1	TRBV30